The clone carrying this T cell receptor beta chain was found a few times. Its antigen is undetermined. This record comes from a study of tumor-infiltrating lymphocytes in primary liver carcinoma. Overall study findings and caveats: Tumors carried a top-250-clone fraction significantly exceeding that of blood (p = 0.039).

Germline V gene data show CDR1 as SGHTS and CDR2 as YDEGEE. The CDR3 extends over 12 amino acids. The V end was cut by 3 bases, the J end by 9 bases, with 10 bases between. Researchers generated TCR beta cDNA from roughly 520 ng of total RNA, relying on a constant-region primer. A slightly modified ARM-PCR protocol with three nested multiplex PCR rounds produced these TCR beta libraries. A C-beta reverse primer was combined with TRBV1-TRBV30 forward primers in the first two PCR rounds, and each round had approximately 9 cycles. In TCRdb, the multiplex PCR reads were re-called with MiXCR into one record per CDR3 protein. The sample includes 320,000 or so distinct CDR3 sequences, roughly 60% of them seen just once. Germline DNA was also extracted, while the blood RNA originated from unsorted whole blood.

The chain links TRBV5-8 to TRBJ1-5; tentative D call: TRBD1 (5 bases). The TCR comes from a man aged 35 to 55 with primary liver carcinoma and hepatitis B virus infection. The sample consisted of peripheral blood. DNA for the CDR3: TGTGCCAGCAGCTGGGGGATGGGGCCCCAGCATTTT. Amino acids: CASSWGMGPQHF.